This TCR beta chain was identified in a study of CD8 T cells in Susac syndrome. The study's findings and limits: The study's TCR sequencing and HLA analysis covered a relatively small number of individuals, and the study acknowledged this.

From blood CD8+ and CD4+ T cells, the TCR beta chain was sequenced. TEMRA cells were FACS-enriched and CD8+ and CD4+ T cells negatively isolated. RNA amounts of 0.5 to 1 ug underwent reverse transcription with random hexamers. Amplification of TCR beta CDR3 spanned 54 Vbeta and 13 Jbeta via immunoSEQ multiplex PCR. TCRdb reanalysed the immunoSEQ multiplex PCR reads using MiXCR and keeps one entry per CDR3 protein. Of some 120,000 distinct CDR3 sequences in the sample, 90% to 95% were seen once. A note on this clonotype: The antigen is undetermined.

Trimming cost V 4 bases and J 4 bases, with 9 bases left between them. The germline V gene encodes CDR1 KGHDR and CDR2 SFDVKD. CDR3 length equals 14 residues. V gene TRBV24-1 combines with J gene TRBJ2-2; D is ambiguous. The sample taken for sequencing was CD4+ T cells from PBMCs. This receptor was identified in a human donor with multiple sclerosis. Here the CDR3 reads CATSEGSVTGELFF. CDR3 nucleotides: TGTGCCACCAGTGAGGGTTCTGTCACCGGGGAGCTGTTTTTT.